Below, one TCR beta chain is given with its context. TCRdb analysed the reads with MiXCR anew, one entry per CDR3 protein. The sample gives 90,000 to 100,000 distinct CDR3 sequences, roughly 31% of which show up once; roughly 2.4% is in the top ten. The V gene lost 2 bases and the J gene lost 2 bases, with 8 bases spanning the gap. The CDR3 covers 14 residues. Germline V lookup: CDR1 SGHNT, CDR2 YYREEE (reference sequence). The sample is drawn from a study of type 1 regulatory T cells. Study details: This in vitro CD4 product, T-allo10, is enriched for Tr1 cells and alloantigen-specific.

The clonotype comes from a human donor in good health. The chain is built from TRBV5-4 and TRBJ2-1; TRBD1 is a possible D gene (6 bases). Sequences were obtained from CD4+ T cells, either the whole sample or a sorted fraction (not recorded which). The CDR3 protein is CASSLRDTYNEQFF. CDR3 bases: TGTGCCAGCAGCTTACGGGACACCTACAATGAGCAGTTCTTC.